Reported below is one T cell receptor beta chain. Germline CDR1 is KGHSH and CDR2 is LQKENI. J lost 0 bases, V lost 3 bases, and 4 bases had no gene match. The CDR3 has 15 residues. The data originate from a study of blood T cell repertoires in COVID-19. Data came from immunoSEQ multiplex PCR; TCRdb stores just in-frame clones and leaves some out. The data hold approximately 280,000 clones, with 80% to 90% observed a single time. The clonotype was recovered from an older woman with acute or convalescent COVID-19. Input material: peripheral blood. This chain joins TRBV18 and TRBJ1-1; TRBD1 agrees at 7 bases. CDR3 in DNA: TGTGCCAGCTCACCCGCCGGACAGGTGAACACTGAAGCTTTCTTT. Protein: CASSPAGQVNTEAFF. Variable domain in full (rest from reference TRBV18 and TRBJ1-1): NAGVMQNPRHLVRRRGQEARLRCSPMKGHSHVYWYRQLPEEGLKFMVYLQKENIIDESGMPKERFSAEFPKEGPSILRIQQVVRGDSAAYFCASSPAGQVNTEAFFGQGTRLTVV.